This TCR beta chain was obtained from a study of blood T cells in healthy people across ages. Peripheral blood from each donor was collected in a volume of approximately 10 milliliters. Study-wide results and caveats: With naive T cell percentage, TCR beta diversity showed a strong correlation.

In the case of this clonotype: Antigen: not known.

Primers used in a second PCR of roughly 7 to 11 cycles were a sample-barcoded 5' primer and a J-beta primer mix. TCRdb re-analysed the 5' RACE reads in MiXCR, keeping a single row per CDR3 protein. The table shows approximately 760,000 distinct CDR3 sequences, with just under 25% occurring only once. In addition, the sample was reused for a study of T cells of mothers and their children. That study reports: Several million TCR beta reads per child versus over 9 million per mother.

Sequenced material: blood. The TCR was taken from a boy aged 10-17 years in good health.

CDR3 protein: CSAIRGTSYEQYF. CDR3 sequence (DNA): TGCAGTGCTATCCGCGGGACAAGCTACGAGCAGTACTTC. V gene TRBV20-1 combines with J gene TRBJ2-5; either TRBD1 or TRBD2 may fit D (6 bases each). With the DNA end fitting TRBJ2-7 better, the J assignment may be wrong. The CDR3 extends over 13 amino acids. CDR1 is DFQATT, CDR2 SNEGSKA, per germline (reference sequence).